A single sample is the source of the 7 T cell receptor beta chains below, sequenced in a study of CXCR3-negative and CXCR3-positive naive CD8 T cells. cDNA libraries for TRB were generated by 5' RACE incorporating UMI labels. TCRdb reprocessed the 5' RACE reads, keeping one entry per CDR3 protein, no DNA. This sample's clone table lists roughly 56,000 distinct CDR3 sequences. Sequenced: naive CXCR3- CD8+ T cells from blood. As for subset: CD45RO-CCR7+CD27+CD95- naive CD8+ T cells lacking CXCR3 (TNR3-). These receptors came from a human donor in good health. Some clones in this sample may be carry-over from other donors' samples.

CDR3 region: CASSPGTSVEQYF. The chain uses TRBV7-9 and TRBJ2-7; TCRdb gives TRBD2 as the D gene, but with no DNA this cannot be confirmed. CDR3 length: 13 amino acids. CDR1 is SEHNR and CDR2 is FQNEAQ in the germline V gene (reference sequence).

V and J are TRBV6-2 or TRBV6-3 and TRBJ2-1; the TCRdb D gene call, TRBD2, has no DNA to confirm it. CDR1 and CDR2 (germline): MNHEY, SVGEGT. This CDR3 comprises 15 residues. The CDR3 is CASSLPGIGYNEQFF.

The chain recombines TRBV29-1 with TRBJ1-2. The length of the CDR3 is 11 residues. The germline V gene encodes CDR1 SQVTM and CDR2 ANQGSEA. The CDR3 spells CSVDSDYGYTF.

The rearrangement joins TRBV7-2 to TRBJ2-1; TCRdb lists TRBD1, though no DNA is available to test this call. Germline V lookup: CDR1 SGHTA, CDR2 FQGNSA. The CDR3 loop spans 15 amino acids. CDR3 in amino acids: CASSLGVIGGLEQFF.

V usage is TRBV6-1 and J usage is TRBJ1-1; TCRdb reports TRBD1, a call that lacks DNA to check it against. The CDR3 extends over 14 amino acids. Germline values: CDR1 MNHNS, CDR2 SASEGT. CDR3 region: CASSKQGAGAEAFF.

The chain couples TRBV7-9 to TRBJ2-3; TCRdb names TRBD2, which stays unverified in the absence of DNA. The CDR3 length is 16 residues. Germline CDR1 and CDR2: SEHNR and FQNEAQ (reference sequence). The CDR3 here is CASSTLEASSTDTQYF. The full variable domain, completed using reference TRBV7-9 and TRBJ2-3, is DTGVSQNPRHKITKRGQNVTFRCDPISEHNRLYWYRQTLGQGPEFLTYFQNEAQLEKSRLLSDRFSAERPKGSFSTLEIQRTEQGDSAMYLCASSTLEASSTDTQYFGPGTRLTVL.

V gene TRBV15 combines with J gene TRBJ2-7. CDR1 LNHNV and CDR2 YYDKDF come from the germline V gene (reference sequence). The CDR3 is made up of 14 amino acids. The CDR3 protein is CATSRGESRHEQYF.